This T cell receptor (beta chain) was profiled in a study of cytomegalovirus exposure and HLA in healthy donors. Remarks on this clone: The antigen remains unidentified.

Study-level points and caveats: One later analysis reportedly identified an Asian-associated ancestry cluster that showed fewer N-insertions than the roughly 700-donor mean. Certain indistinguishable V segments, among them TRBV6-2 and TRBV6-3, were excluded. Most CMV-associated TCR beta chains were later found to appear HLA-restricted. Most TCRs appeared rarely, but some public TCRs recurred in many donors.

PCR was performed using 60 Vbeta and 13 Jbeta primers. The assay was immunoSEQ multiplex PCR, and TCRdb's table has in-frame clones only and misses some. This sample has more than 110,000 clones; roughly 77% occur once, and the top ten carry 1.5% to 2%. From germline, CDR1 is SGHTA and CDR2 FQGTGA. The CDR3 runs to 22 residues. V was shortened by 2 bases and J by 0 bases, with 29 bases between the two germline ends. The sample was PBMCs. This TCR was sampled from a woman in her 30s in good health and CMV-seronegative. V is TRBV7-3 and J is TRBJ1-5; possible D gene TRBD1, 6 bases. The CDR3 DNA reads TGTGCCAGCAGCTTACCTTCCGGCACAGGGAGTTCGATGGGGTATAGCAATCAGCCCCAGCATTTT. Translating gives CASSLPSGTGSSMGYSNQPQHF.